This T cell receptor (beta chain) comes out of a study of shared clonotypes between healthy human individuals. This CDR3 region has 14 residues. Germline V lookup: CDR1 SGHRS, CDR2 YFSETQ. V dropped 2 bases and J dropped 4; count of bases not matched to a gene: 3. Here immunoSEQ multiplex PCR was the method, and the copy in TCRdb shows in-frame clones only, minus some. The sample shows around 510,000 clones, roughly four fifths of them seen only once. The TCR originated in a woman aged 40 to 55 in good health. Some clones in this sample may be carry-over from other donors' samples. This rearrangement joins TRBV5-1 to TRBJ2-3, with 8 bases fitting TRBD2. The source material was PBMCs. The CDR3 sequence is CASSLAGVADTQYF. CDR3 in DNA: TGCGCCAGCAGCTTAGCGGGAGTGGCAGATACGCAGTATTTT.